This T cell receptor beta chain is from a study of blood T cells in healthy people across ages. Primers used in a second PCR of roughly 6 to 11 cycles were a sample-barcoded 5' primer and a J-beta primer mix. TCRdb independently ran MiXCR on the 5' RACE reads; one entry per CDR3 protein. The sample includes approximately 400,000 distinct CDR3 sequences, 45% to 65% of them seen just once. The people who gave samples were healthy Caucasians from Russia, aged about 6 to 100. Many counts were recorded for this clonotype. The CDR3 sequence is 16 residues long. V was clipped by 0 bases and J by 3 bases; unmatched bases: 8. CDR1 is DFQATT, CDR2 SNEGSKA, per germline (reference sequence).

This sequence joins TRBV20-1 and TRBJ2-3; 8 nucleotides agree with TRBD2. Sequencing was done on a sample of blood. The origin of this receptor is a man aged 55 to 70 in good health. Here the CDR3 reads CSARDFGSGRTDTQYF. The CDR3 DNA follows: TGCAGTGCTAGAGATTTTGGAAGCGGGAGAACAGATACGCAGTATTTT.